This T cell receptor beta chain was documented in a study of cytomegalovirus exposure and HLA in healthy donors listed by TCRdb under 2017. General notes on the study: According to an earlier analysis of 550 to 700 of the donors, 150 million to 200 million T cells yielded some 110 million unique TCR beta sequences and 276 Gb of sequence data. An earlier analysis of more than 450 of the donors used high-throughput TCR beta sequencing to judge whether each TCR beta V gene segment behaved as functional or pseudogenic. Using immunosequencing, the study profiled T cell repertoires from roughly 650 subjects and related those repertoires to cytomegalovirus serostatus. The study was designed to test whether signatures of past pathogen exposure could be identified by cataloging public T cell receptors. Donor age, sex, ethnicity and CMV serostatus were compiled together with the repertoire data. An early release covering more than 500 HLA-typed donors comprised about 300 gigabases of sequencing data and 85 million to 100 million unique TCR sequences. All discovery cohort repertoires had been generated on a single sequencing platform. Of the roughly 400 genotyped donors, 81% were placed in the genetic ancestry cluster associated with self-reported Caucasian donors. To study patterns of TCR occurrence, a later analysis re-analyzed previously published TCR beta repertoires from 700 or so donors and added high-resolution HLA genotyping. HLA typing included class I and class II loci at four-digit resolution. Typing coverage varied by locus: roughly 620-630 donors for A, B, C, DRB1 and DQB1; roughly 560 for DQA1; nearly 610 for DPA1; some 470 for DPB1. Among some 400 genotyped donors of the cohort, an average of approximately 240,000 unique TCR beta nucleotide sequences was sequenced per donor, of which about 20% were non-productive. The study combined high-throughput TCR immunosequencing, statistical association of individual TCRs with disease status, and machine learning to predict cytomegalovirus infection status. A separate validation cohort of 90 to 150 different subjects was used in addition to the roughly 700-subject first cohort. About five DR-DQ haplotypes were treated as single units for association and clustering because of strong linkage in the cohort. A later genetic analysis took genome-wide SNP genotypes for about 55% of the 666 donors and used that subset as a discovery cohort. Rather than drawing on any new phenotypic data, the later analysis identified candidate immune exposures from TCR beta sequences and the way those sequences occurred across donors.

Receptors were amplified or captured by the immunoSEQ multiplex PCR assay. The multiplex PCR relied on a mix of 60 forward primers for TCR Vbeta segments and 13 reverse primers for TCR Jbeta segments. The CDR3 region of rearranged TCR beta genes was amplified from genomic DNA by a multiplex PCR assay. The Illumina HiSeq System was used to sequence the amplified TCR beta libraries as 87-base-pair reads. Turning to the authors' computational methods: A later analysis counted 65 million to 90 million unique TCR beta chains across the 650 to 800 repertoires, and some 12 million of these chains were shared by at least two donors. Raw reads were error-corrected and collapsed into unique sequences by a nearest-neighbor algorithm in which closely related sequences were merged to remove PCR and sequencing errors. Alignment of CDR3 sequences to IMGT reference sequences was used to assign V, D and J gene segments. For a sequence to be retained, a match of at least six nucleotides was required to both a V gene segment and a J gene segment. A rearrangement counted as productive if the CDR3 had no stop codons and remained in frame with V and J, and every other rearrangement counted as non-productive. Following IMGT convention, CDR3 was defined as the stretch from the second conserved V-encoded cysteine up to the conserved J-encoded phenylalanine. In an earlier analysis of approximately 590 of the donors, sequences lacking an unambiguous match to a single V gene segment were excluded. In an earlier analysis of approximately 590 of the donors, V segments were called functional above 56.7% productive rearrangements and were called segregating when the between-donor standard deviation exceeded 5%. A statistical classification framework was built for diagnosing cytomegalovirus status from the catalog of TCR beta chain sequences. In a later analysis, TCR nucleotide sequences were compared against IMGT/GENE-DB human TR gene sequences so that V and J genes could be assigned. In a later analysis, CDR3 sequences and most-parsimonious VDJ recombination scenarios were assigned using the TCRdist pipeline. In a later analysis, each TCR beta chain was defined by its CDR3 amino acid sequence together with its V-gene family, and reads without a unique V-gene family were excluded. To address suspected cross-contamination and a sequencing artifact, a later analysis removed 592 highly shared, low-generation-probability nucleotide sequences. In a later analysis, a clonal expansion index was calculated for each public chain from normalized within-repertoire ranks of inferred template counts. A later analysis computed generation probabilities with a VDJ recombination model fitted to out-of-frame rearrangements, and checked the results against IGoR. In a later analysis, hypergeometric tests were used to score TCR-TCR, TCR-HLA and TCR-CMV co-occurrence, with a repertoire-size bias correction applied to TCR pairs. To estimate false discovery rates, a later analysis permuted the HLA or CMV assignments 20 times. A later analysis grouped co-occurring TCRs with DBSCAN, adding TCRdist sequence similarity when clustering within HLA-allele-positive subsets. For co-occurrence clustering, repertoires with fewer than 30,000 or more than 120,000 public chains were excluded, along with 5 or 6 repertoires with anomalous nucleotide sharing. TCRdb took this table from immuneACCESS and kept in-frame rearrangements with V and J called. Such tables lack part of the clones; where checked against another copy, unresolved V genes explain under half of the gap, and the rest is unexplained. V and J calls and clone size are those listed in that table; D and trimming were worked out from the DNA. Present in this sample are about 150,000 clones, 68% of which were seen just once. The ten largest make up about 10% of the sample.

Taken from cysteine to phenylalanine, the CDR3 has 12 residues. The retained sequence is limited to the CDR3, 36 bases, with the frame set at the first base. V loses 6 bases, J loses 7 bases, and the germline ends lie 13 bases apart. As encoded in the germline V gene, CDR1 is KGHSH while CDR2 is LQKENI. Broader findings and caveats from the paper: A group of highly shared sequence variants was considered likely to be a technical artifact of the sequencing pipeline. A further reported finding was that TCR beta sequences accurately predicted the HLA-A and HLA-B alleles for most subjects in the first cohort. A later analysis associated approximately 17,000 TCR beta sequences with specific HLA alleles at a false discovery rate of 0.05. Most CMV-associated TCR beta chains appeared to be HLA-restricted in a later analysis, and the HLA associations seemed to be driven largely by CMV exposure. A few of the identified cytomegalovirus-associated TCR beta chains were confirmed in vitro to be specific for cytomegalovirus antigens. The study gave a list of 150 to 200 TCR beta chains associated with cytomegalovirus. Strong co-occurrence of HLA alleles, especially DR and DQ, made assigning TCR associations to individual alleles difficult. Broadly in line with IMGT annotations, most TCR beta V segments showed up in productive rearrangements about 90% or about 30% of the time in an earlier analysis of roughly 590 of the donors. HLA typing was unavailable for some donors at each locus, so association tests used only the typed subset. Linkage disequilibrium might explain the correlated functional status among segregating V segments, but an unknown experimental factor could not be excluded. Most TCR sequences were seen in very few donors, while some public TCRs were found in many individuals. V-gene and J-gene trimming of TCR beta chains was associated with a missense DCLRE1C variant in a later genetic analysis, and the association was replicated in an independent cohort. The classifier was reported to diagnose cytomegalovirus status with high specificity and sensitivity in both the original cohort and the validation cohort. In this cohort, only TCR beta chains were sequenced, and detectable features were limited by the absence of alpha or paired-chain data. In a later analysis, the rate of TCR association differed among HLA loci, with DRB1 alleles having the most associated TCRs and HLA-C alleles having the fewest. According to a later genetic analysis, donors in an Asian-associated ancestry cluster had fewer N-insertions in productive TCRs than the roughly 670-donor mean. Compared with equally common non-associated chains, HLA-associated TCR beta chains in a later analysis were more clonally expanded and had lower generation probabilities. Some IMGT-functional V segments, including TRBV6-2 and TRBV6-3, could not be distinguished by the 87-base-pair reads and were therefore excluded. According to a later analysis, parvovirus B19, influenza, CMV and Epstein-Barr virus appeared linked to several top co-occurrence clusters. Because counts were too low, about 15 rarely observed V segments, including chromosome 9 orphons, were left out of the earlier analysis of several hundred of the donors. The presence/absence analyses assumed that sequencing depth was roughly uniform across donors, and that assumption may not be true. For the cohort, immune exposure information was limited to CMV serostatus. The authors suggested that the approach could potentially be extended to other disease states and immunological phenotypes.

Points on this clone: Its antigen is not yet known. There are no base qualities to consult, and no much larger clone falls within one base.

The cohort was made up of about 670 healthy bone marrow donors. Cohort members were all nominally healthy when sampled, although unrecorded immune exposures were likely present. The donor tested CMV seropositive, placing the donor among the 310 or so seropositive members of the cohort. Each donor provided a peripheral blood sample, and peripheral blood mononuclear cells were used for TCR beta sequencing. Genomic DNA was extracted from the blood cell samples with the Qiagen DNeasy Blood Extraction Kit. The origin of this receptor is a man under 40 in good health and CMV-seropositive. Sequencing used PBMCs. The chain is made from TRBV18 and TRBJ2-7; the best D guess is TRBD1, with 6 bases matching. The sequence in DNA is TGTGCCAGCTCGACAGGACTGAGGGAGCAGTACTTC. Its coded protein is CASSTGLREQYF. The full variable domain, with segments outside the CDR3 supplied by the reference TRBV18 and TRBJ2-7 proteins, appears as NAGVMQNPRHLVRRRGQEARLRCSPMKGHSHVYWYRQLPEEGLKFMVYLQKENIIDESGMPKERFSAEFPKEGPSILRIQQVVRGDSAAYFCASSTGLREQYFGPGTRLTVT.